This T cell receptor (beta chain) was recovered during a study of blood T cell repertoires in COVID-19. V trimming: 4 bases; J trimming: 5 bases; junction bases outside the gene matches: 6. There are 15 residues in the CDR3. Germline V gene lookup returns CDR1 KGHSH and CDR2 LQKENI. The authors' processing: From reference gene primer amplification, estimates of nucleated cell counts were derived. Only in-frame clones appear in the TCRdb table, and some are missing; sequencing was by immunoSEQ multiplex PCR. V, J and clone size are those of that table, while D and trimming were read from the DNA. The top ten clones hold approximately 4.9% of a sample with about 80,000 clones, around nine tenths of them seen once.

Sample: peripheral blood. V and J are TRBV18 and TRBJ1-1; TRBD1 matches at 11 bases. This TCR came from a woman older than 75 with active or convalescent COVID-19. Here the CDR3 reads CASSLGTGGETEAFF. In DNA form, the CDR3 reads TGTGCCAGCTCACTAGGGACAGGGGGTGAAACTGAAGCTTTCTTT.